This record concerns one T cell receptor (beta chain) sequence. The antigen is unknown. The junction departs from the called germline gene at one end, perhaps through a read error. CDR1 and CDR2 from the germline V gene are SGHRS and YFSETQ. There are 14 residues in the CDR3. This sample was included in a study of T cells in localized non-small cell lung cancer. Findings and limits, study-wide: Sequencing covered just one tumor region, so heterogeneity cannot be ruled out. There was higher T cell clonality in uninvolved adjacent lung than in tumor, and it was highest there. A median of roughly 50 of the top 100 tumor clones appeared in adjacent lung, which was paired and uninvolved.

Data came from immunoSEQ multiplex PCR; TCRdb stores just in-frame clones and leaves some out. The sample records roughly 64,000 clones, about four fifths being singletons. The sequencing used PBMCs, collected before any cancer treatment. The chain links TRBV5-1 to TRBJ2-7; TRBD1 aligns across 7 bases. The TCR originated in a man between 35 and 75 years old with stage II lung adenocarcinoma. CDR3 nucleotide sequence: TGCGCCAGCAGCCCCGGGACAGTCTCCCACGAGCAGTACTTC. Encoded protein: CASSPGTVSHEQYF.